A selection of T cell receptor beta chains follows, all from one sample in a study of PD-1 blockade in classical Hodgkin lymphoma. TCRdb keeps only in-frame clones here, not all; method: immunoSEQ multiplex PCR. The sample yields fewer than 35,000 clones, roughly 80% seen once. The input for sequencing was CD4+ T cells from blood, taken before the fourth cycle of nivolumab. These TCRs come from a human donor with classical Hodgkin lymphoma. CDR3s leave out the opening cysteine and the closing phenylalanine or tryptophan. The D gene is left open where the match is weak.

TRBJ1-1 - TRBV10-3 AISDVGTEAF
TRBJ1-4 TRBD1 TRBV6-5 ASSRQGAGKLF
TRBJ1-1 - TRBV10-3 ASVGARQLNTEAF
TRBJ1-4 - TRBV7-2 ASSLTGATNEKLF
TRBJ1-2 TRBD1 TRBV4-1 ASSQPRFEIRGAYGYT
TRBJ1-2 - TRBV5-5 ASSFRGYGYT
TRBJ1-3 - TRBV9 ASSVSTGNTIY
TRBJ2-7 TRBD2 TRBV6-6 ASRKPGLGGSYEQY
TRBJ2-1 TRBD2 TRBV19 ASSIGFGGFDEQF
TRBJ2-3 - TRBV5-1 ASRIDRTDTQY
TRBJ1-3 - TRBV30 AWSPTGGNTIY
TRBJ1-1 - TRBV20-1 SVPPDF
TRBJ1-1 - TRBV11-2 ASSQLNTEAF
TRBJ2-2 TRBD2 TRBV27 ASSPWTSGAGELF
TRBJ2-2 - TRBV28 ASSPTSGLMGTGELF
TRBJ1-6 TRBD1 TRBV28 ASRGDRGVSSYNSPLH
TRBJ2-7 - TRBV6-6 ASSYPGGPSYEQY
TRBJ1-1 - TRBV27 ASSPPPPGTEAF
TRBJ1-2 - TRBV7-6 ASSPTIANYGYT
TRBJ1-4 - TRBV30 AWSDGGGKKLF
TRBJ1-2 - TRBV6-1 ASRETGDYGYT
TRBJ2-1 - TRBV13 ASSSDEKHEQF
TRBJ2-2 - TRBV6-5 ASRNAGANTGELF
TRBJ1-1 - TRBV18 ASSEGGTSDTEAF
TRBJ1-1 - TRBV7-9 ASSPLSWGYGMKNTEAF
TRBJ2-7 TRBD1 TRBV7-9 ASSSTLLSTGAYEQY
TRBJ2-3 - TRBV2 ASTGDADTQY
TRBJ1-2 - TRBV21-1 ASSKDASANYGYT
TRBJ1-3 TRBD1 TRBV4-2 ASSQQTGVRNTIY
TRBJ1-3 - TRBV10-3 ASRPGDSGNTIY
TRBJ1-1 - TRBV9 ASSAGEGPEAF
TRBJ2-1 TRBD2 TRBV30 AWSVASGGNEQF
TRBJ1-1 TRBD1 TRBV7-9 ASSRGGGWDTEAF
TRBJ2-7 - TRBV11-1 ASSRNRDTYEQY
TRBJ2-5 - TRBV18 ASSPVVETQY
TRBJ1-3 TRBD1 TRBV5-4 ASSGDRGDGNTIY
TRBJ2-3 TRBD1 TRBV28 ASRGQTGIWGTDTQY
TRBJ2-3 TRBD1 TRBV19 ASSRLGQGPTDTQY
TRBJ1-2 TRBD1 TRBV7-9 ASTPGDRVNYGYT
TRBJ2-3 TRBD2 TRBV19 ASSIGAGGTDTQY
TRBJ2-7 TRBD1 TRBV29-1 SATRTGLTYEQY
TRBJ1-5 - TRBV28 ASSLSGYSNQPQH
TRBJ1-2 - TRBV30 AWSGHIYGYT
TRBJ1-4 TRBD1 TRBV2 ASSATGKAANEKLF